This T cell receptor beta chain was sequenced in a study of Graves' ophthalmopathy and Graves' hyperthyroidism. Study details: Specimen type is peripheral blood, obtained at initial diagnosis before any treatment.

Trimming removed 4 bases at V and 6 bases at J, with 19 bases between. Germline loops: CDR1 SGHRS, CDR2 YFSETQ. This CDR3 has 16 residues. Amplified material comprised TCR beta CDR3 regions derived from RNA transcripts. Scientists carried out first-round RT-PCR using HTBI primers and then a second-round multiplex PCR. MiXCR was run by TCRdb on the multiplex PCR reads, yielding one entry per CDR3 protein. This sample has roughly 220,000 distinct CDR3 sequences, with around 42% found just once. This clonotype appeared a few times. Its antigen is unidentified. Points from the study as a whole: A classifier, a 13-signature model, separated ophthalmopathy from stable hyperthyroidism with roughly 86% sensitivity and 75% to 83% specificity.

The sample was peripheral blood. This receptor was taken from an adult man with Graves' ophthalmopathy. This sequence joins TRBV5-1 and TRBJ2-2; D is perhaps TRBD1 or TRBD2 (5 bases each). CDR3 bases: TGCGCCAGCAGCCGAACCGGGACCTCAAGACCCGGGGAGCTGTTTTTT. It codes for CASSRTGTSRPGELFF.